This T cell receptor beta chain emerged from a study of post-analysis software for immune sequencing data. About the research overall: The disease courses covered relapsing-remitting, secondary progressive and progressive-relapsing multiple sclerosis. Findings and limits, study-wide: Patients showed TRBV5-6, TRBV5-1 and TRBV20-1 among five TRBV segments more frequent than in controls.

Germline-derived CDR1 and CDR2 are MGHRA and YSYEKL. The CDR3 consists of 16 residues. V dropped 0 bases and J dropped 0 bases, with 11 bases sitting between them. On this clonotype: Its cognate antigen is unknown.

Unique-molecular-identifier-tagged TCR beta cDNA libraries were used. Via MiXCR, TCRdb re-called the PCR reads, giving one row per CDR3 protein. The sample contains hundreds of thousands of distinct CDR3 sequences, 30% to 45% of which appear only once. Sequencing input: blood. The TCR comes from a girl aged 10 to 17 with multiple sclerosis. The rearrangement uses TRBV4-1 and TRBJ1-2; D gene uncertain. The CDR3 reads CASSQEIVLTNYGYTF. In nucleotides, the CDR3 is TGCGCCAGCAGCCAAGAAATCGTCCTGACTAACTATGGCTACACCTTC.